This TCR beta chain is drawn from a study of shared clonotypes between healthy human individuals. Turning to the study itself: Three plates were used per donor for CD4 naive, three for CD4 memory, two for CD8 naive and one for CD8 memory.

CD8 cells regarded as naive lacked CD45RO, were positively chosen for CCR7, and omitted terminally differentiated effector memory CD45RA+ cells. Over several immunoSEQ plates, each subset's genomic DNA was distributed in even portions. Each PCR replicate from the sorted subsets contained approximately 0.2 ug DNA, which is 30,000 or so T cell genomes. Source study methods: ImmunoSEQ output held junction-only sequences without quality scores, so filtering differed. Sequencing used immunoSEQ multiplex PCR; TCRdb keeps in-frame clones, though not all of them. V and J calls plus clone size are reproduced from that table; the DNA served to infer D and trimming. Altogether about 2 million clones are present, about 95% being singletons, with the ten largest covering 1% to 1.5%. Trimming left V 0 bases short and J 5 bases short, with 14 bases between. This CDR3 is 15 amino acids long. Looked up from germline, CDR1 is SGHRS and CDR2 is YFSETQ.

The sequence came from a man aged 18 to 30 in good health. This chain uses TRBV5-1 with TRBJ2-5, with D uncertain. The sample comprised naive CD8+ T cells sorted from blood. CDR3 sequence: CASSLGPAPRETQYF. DNA of the CDR3: TGCGCCAGCAGCTTGGGGCCAGCCCCTCGGGAGACCCAGTACTTC.